The rows below give T cell receptor beta chains drawn from one sample of a study of cytomegalovirus exposure and HLA in healthy donors. Measured with immunoSEQ multiplex PCR; TCRdb has only the in-frame clones, and not every one. The sample includes under 110,000 clones, about 64% of them seen just once. Sequencing was performed on PBMCs. These receptors originate from a female donor in good health and CMV-seronegative. Both conserved end residues are part of each CDR3. A D gene is named only where the DNA matches it firmly. Expanded clones get a size class; other rows say once, few or many, or leave the size out.

J gene | V gene | clone size | D gene | CDR3 protein | CDR3 DNA
TRBJ2-3 | TRBV9 | few | NA | CASSDRRATQGTQYF | TGTGCCAGCAGCGATCGCCGAGCCACACAGGGTACGCAGTATTTT
TRBJ2-5 | TRBV25-1 | NA | TRBD2 | CASSDWEGVPQETQYF | TGTGCCAGCAGTGATTGGGAGGGAGTCCCCCAAGAGACCCAGTACTTC
TRBJ2-7 | TRBV14 | NA | TRBD1 | CASSPTGLNYEQYF | TGTGCCAGCAGCCCGACAGGGTTAAACTACGAGCAGTACTTC
TRBJ1-1 | TRBV4-2 | NA | TRBD1 | CASSQAATGGSNTEAFF | TGTGCCAGCAGCCAAGCGGCGACAGGGGGGTCGAACACTGAAGCTTTCTTT
TRBJ2-1 | TRBV25-1 | NA | TRBD2 | CASSGLAGPNEQFF | TGTGCCAGCAGTGGACTAGCGGGACCTAATGAGCAGTTCTTC
TRBJ2-7 | TRBV6-6 | NA | NA | CASSYLPGVYEQYF | TGTGCCAGCAGTTACCTTCCGGGAGTCTACGAGCAGTACTTC
TRBJ2-7 | TRBV2 | NA | NA | CASSVDRLTSYEQYF | TGTGCCAGCAGTGTCGACAGGTTAACTTCCTACGAGCAGTACTTC
TRBJ2-7 | TRBV13 | NA | TRBD1 | CASSSGTEGHEQYF | TGTGCCAGCAGCTCAGGGACAGAAGGGCACGAGCAGTACTTC
TRBJ2-4 | TRBV28 | NA | NA | CASCPLQGMNIQYF | TGTGCCAGCTGTCCGCTCCAGGGTATGAACATTCAGTACTTC
TRBJ2-1 | TRBV29-1 | NA | NA | CSVEGGETYNEQFF | TGCAGCGTTGAAGGCGGGGAAACCTACAATGAGCAGTTCTTC
TRBJ2-3 | TRBV15 | NA | NA | CATRTSWGADTQYF | TGTGCCACCAGGACTAGTTGGGGCGCCGATACGCAGTATTTT
TRBJ2-1 | TRBV29-1 | NA | NA | CSVERDRRLGEQFF | TGCAGCGTTGAGCGGGACCGTCGGTTGGGAGAGCAGTTCTTC
TRBJ2-1 | TRBV19 | NA | NA | CASPGVLGSYNEQFF | TGTGCCAGTCCGGGGGTTCTTGGTAGCTACAATGAGCAGTTCTTC
TRBJ2-5 | TRBV4-2 | once | TRBD2 | CASSRGLAGVGETQYF | TGTGCCAGCAGCCGAGGACTAGCGGGAGTGGGAGAGACCCAGTACTTC
TRBJ2-7 | TRBV7-9 | NA | NA | CASSPTSGEQYF | TGTGCCAGCAGCCCGACTTCGGGGGAGCAGTACTTC
TRBJ2-2 | TRBV27 | few | TRBD2 | CASSFRPPLAGGYTGELFF | TGTGCCAGCAGTTTTAGGCCCCCACTAGCGGGAGGGTACACCGGGGAGCTGTTTTTT
TRBJ1-5 | TRBV7-8 | NA | NA | CASSLELGVRNQPQHF | TGTGCCAGCAGCTTAGAGCTAGGGGTCCGAAATCAGCCCCAGCATTTT
TRBJ2-1 | TRBV7-9 | once | NA | CAWRGGGSSYNEQFF | TGTGCCTGGCGGGGTGGGGGGAGCTCCTACAATGAGCAGTTCTTC
TRBJ2-6 | TRBV27 | NA | NA | CASSRQPSGANVLTF | TGTGCCAGCAGTAGACAGCCCTCTGGGGCCAACGTCCTGACTTTC
TRBJ2-7 | TRBV7-2 | NA | NA | CASSVVVRGDYEQYF | TGTGCCAGCAGCGTAGTAGTCAGGGGGGACTACGAGCAGTACTTC
TRBJ2-5 | TRBV11-2 | NA | NA | CASSLALLAETQYF | TGTGCCAGCAGCTTAGCATTACTAGCAGAGACCCAGTACTTC
TRBJ2-7 | TRBV28 | NA | TRBD2 | CASSPEGLAGFYEQYF | TGTGCCAGCAGTCCCGAGGGACTAGCGGGTTTCTACGAGCAGTACTTC
TRBJ2-3 | TRBV11-2 | NA | TRBD2 | CASSLTSGTDTQYF | TGTGCCAGCAGCCTGACTAGCGGCACAGATACGCAGTATTTT
TRBJ1-1 | TRBV28 | NA | TRBD1 | CASRKQGGNTEAFF | TGTGCCAGCAGAAAGCAGGGGGGGAACACTGAAGCTTTCTTT
TRBJ1-6 | TRBV27 | NA | NA | CASSLRGDGSPLHF | TGTGCCAGCAGTTTACGGGGGGACGGTTCACCCCTCCACTTT
TRBJ2-5 | TRBV21-1 | few | NA | CASSRSSGRQETQYF | TGTGCCAGCAGCAGGAGTAGTGGAAGACAAGAGACCCAGTACTTC
TRBJ2-7 | TRBV28 | NA | TRBD1 | CASSKGQGRESYEQYF | TGTGCCAGCAGTAAAGGACAGGGAAGAGAGTCCTACGAGCAGTACTTC
TRBJ2-3 | TRBV9 | NA | TRBD2 | CASGSGGPADTQYF | TGTGCCAGCGGTTCGGGAGGGCCGGCAGATACGCAGTATTTT
TRBJ2-2 | TRBV27 | NA | NA | CASSFGGVANTGELFF | TGTGCCAGCAGTTTCGGCGGGGTCGCGAACACCGGGGAGCTGTTTTTT
TRBJ2-7 | TRBV4-2 | NA | NA | CASSQDWGGREPYEQYF | TGTGCCAGCAGCCAAGATTGGGGCGGCAGGGAACCCTACGAGCAGTACTTC
TRBJ2-7 | TRBV7-3 | NA | TRBD2 | CASSLGTSGSNEQYF | TGTGCCAGCAGCCTCGGGACTAGCGGGAGCAACGAGCAGTACTTC
TRBJ2-1 | TRBV28 | NA | TRBD2 | CASNRKPGGEQFF | TGTGCCAGCAATAGGAAACCGGGAGGTGAGCAGTTCTTC
TRBJ2-3 | TRBV10-3 | NA | NA | CAISTMDRPIGSTDTQYF | TGTGCCATCAGTACTATGGACAGACCGATAGGGAGCACAGATACGCAGTATTTT
TRBJ2-5 | TRBV2 | NA | TRBD2 | CASSGRLAGGPRGETQYF | TGTGCCAGCAGTGGGCGCCTAGCGGGAGGGCCAAGAGGAGAGACCCAGTACTTC
TRBJ2-3 | TRBV7-6 | NA | TRBD2 | CASSPTGLAGSDTQYF | TGTGCCAGCAGCCCCACGGGACTAGCGGGATCAGATACGCAGTATTTT
TRBJ1-1 | TRBV18 | NA | NA | CASSTPYRAYTEAFF | TGTGCCAGCTCAACCCCATACAGGGCGTACACTGAAGCTTTCTTT
TRBJ1-2 | TRBV5-6 | NA | NA | CASSLREGPNYGYTF | TGTGCCAGCAGCTTGCGGGAAGGGCCCAACTATGGCTACACCTTC
TRBJ1-2 | TRBV10-2 | NA | TRBD1 | CASSPGQGSSGYTF | TGCGCCAGCAGTCCGGGACAGGGGAGTAGTGGCTACACCTTC
TRBJ2-7 | TRBV5-5 | few | NA | CASSLLATEDEQYF | TGTGCCAGCAGCCTTCTAGCGACCGAGGACGAGCAGTACTTC
TRBJ2-7 | TRBV6-5 | NA | TRBD1 | CASSYRTGQGTYEQYF | TGTGCCAGCAGTTATAGAACGGGACAGGGGACCTACGAGCAGTACTTC
TRBJ2-5 | TRBV7-2 | NA | TRBD2 | CASSPGLVRQETQYF | TGTGCCAGCAGCCCTGGACTAGTACGCCAAGAGACCCAGTACTTC
TRBJ1-5 | TRBV7-9 | NA | NA | CASSPGWVSNQPQHF | TGTGCCAGCAGCCCGGGATGGGTAAGCAATCAGCCCCAGCATTTT
TRBJ1-1 | TRBV7-3 | NA | NA | CASSLIGRTEAFF | TGTGCCAGCAGCTTAATTGGCAGGACTGAAGCTTTCTTT
TRBJ2-2 | TRBV2 | NA | NA | CASKATANTGELFF | TGTGCCAGCAAAGCGACAGCGAACACCGGGGAGCTGTTTTTT
TRBJ1-1 | TRBV2 | NA | TRBD1 | CASRLDRDLEAFF | TGTGCCAGCAGGCTGGACAGGGACCTAGAAGCTTTCTTT
TRBJ2-7 | TRBV7-8 | NA | TRBD1 | CASSPEDRGYEQYF | TGTGCCAGCAGCCCAGAGGACAGGGGGTACGAGCAGTACTTC
TRBJ2-1 | TRBV2 | NA | TRBD2 | CASSRPGTSGIYNEQFF | TGTGCCAGCTCACGACCCGGGACTAGCGGGATCTACAATGAGCAGTTCTTC
TRBJ1-1 | TRBV19 | few | NA | CASSTSTVAFF | TGTGCCAGTAGTACCTCGACAGTGGCTTTCTTT
TRBJ2-2 | TRBV10-3 | NA | NA | CAISDLGAAGELFF | TGTGCCATCAGTGATTTGGGGGCTGCCGGGGAGCTGTTTTTT
TRBJ1-1 | TRBV7-9 | NA | NA | CASSLAAAGAEAFF | TGTGCCAGCAGCTTAGCTGCTGCCGGAGCTGAAGCTTTCTTT
TRBJ2-1 | TRBV9 | few | NA | CASSGQYNEQFF | TGTGCCAGCAGCGGACAATACAATGAGCAGTTCTTC
TRBJ2-7 | TRBV4-2 | few | NA | CASSENRGEQYF | TGTGCCAGCAGCGAAAACCGGGGCGAGCAGTACTTC
TRBJ2-7 | TRBV5-1 | NA | TRBD2 | CASSFSGTSGSVHEQYF | TGCGCCAGCAGCTTTTCCGGGACTAGCGGGAGTGTCCACGAGCAGTACTTC
TRBJ2-1 | TRBV7-9 | NA | TRBD2 | CASSYQRDSYNEQFF | TGTGCCAGCAGCTACCAGCGGGACTCCTACAATGAGCAGTTCTTC
TRBJ1-1 | TRBV28 | NA | NA | CASTIGQTNTEAFF | TGTGCCAGCACTATCGGACAGACGAACACTGAAGCTTTCTTT
TRBJ2-1 | TRBV30 | NA | NA | CAWSVLRLEQFF | TGTGCCTGGAGTGTTCTTCGTCTAGAGCAGTTCTTC
TRBJ1-1 | TRBV6-6 | few | NA | CASNPNSRVSGAFF | TGTGCCAGCAATCCAAATAGCAGGGTCTCGGGAGCTTTCTTT
TRBJ2-7 | TRBV6-5 | NA | NA | CASSPRPAPYEQYF | TGTGCCAGCAGTCCTAGGCCCGCTCCCTACGAGCAGTACTTC
TRBJ2-2 | TRBV4-2 | few | NA | CASSRHRGTGELFF | TGTGCCAGCAGCCGACATAGGGGAACCGGGGAGCTGTTTTTT
TRBJ2-7 | TRBV11-2 | few | NA | CASSLGSASVYEQYF | TGTGCCAGCAGCTTAGGCTCGGCTAGCGTCTACGAGCAGTACTTC